A single sample gave rise to the 14 T cell receptor beta chains below, sequenced in a study of CD8 T cells in Susac syndrome. Reverse transcription of roughly 0.5 to 1 ug RNA was carried out with random hexamers. In TCRdb, the immunoSEQ multiplex PCR reads were re-called with MiXCR into one record per CDR3 protein. Among roughly 120,000 distinct CDR3 sequences listed, approximately 93% were seen once. What was sequenced was CD4+ T cells from PBMCs. The receptors were gathered from a human donor with multiple sclerosis.

The genes are TRBV4-1 and TRBJ1-2; 8 bases fit TRBD1. The V segment lost 0 bases and the J segment 2 bases; nucleotides outside the gene matches: 2. Germline V gene sequence: CDR1 MGHRA, CDR2 YSYEKL. The CDR3 is 15 residues long. The DNA of the CDR3 is TGCGCCAGCAGCCAAGAGCCAGGGGGCAACTATGGCTACACCTTC. It yields the protein CASSQEPGGNYGYTF.

This chain uses TRBV28 with TRBJ1-2; D gene unclear. Trimming cost V 5 bases and J 4 bases, with 11 bases left between them. CDR1 and CDR2 from the germline V gene are MDHEN and SYDVKM. CDR3 length: 13 amino acids. CDR3 nucleotides: TGTGCCAGCAGTCCCCGACAAGTCTATGGCTACACCTTC. This encodes CASSPRQVYGYTF.

This chain uses TRBV5-8 with TRBJ2-5; D might be TRBD1 (6 bases). With 0 bases removed from V and 5 bases from J, the gap between germline ends came to 14 bases. Germline-derived CDR1 and CDR2 are SGHTS and YDEGEE. CDR3 length equals 15 residues. This CDR3 is CASSLAQGPWETQYF. Here the CDR3 DNA reads TGTGCCAGCAGCTTGGCCCAGGGGCCGTGGGAGACCCAGTACTTC.

The chain couples TRBV20-1 to TRBJ1-4; no definite D call. There are 14 residues in the CDR3. Trimming took 5 bases from V and 0 from J, leaving 10 bases between them. From germline, CDR1 is DFQATT and CDR2 SNEGSKA (reference sequence). The DNA of the CDR3 is TGCAGTGCTCCAAGACCCCCAACTAATGAAAAACTGTTTTTT. Translated: CSAPRPPTNEKLFF.

The chain carries TRBV4-3 and TRBJ2-7; 8 bases match TRBD1. Germline trimming cut 6 bases from V and 3 bases from J; bases unmatched to any gene: 4. The CDR3 sequence is 13 residues long. The germline V gene encodes CDR1 LGHNA and CDR2 YSLEER. The CDR3 sequence is CASRTGQDYEQYF. CDR3 bases: TGCGCCAGCAGAACGGGACAGGACTACGAGCAGTACTTC.

A single count supports this clonotype. V and J are TRBV23-1 and TRBJ2-1; no firm D call. TRBV23-1 is an open reading frame, and its role is uncertain. The CDR3 is made up of 15 amino acids. Deletions cut 3 bases from V and 0 bases from J, with 9 bases between. CDR3 nucleotides: TGCGCCAGCAGTCACGGGTCGGGCTCCTACAATGAGCAGTTCTTC. It codes for CASSHGSGSYNEQFF.

This rearrangement joins TRBV5-1 to TRBJ1-4, with D possibly being TRBD1 (5 bases). V gave up 5 bases and J gave up 4 bases, with 15 bases separating them. The CDR3 consists of 15 residues. Per the germline V gene, CDR1 is SGHRS and CDR2 is YFSETQ. CDR3 in amino acids: CASRHHRDVNEKLFF. The CDR3 coding sequence is TGCGCCAGCAGACACCACCGGGACGTTAATGAAAAACTGTTTTTT.

The genes are TRBV9 and TRBJ1-1, with unresolved D. The CDR3 contains 14 residues. V lost 0 bases to trimming and J lost 4 bases, with 10 bases between them. Germline V gives CDR1 SGDLS, CDR2 YYNGEE. CDR3 sequence (DNA): TGTGCCAGCAGCGTAGCGGGCGAGGGCACTGAAGCTTTCTTT. Its protein is CASSVAGEGTEAFF. Drawing the rest from reference TRBV9 and TRBJ1-1, the complete variable domain is DSGVTQTPKHLITATGQRVTLRCSPRSGDLSVYWYQQSLDQGLQFLIQYYNGEERAKGNILERFSAQQFPDLHSELNLSSLELGDSALYFCASSVAGEGTEAFFGQGTRLTVV.

This chain uses TRBV20-1 with TRBJ1-6; D is uncertain. Germline V lookup: CDR1 DFQATT, CDR2 SNEGSKA (reference sequence). The CDR3 sequence is 17 residues long. Trimming stripped 2 bases from V and 1 base from J, with 15 bases between. The CDR3, as DNA: TGCAGTGCTAGACCTTGGACGGAAGCTTCCTATAATTCACCCCTCCACTTT. This sequence encodes CSARPWTEASYNSPLHF.

Written as DNA, the CDR3 is TGTGCCAGCCGCATAGCGGGGCAAGAGACCCAGTACTTC. Translated, it gives CASRIAGQETQYF. The V gene is TRBV6-5, the J gene TRBJ2-5; 8 bases are shared with TRBD2. Germline trimming cut 8 bases from V and 2 bases from J; bases unmatched to any gene: 4. The CDR3 runs 13 residues. CDR1 MNHEY and CDR2 SVGAGI come from the germline V gene.

This rearrangement joins TRBV20-1 to TRBJ1-3; TRBD1 matches 9 bases. Per the germline V gene, CDR1 is DFQATT and CDR2 is SNEGSKA (reference sequence). This CDR3 has 14 residues. V lost 5 bases to trimming and J lost 2 bases; unmatched junction nucleotides: 4. CDR3 protein: CSAETGGAGNTIYF. The CDR3 DNA reads as TGCAGTGCTGAGACAGGGGGTGCTGGAAACACCATATATTTT.

This chain connects TRBV12-3 or TRBV12-4 to TRBJ1-4; possibly TRBD1 for D (5 bases). This CDR3 region has 14 residues. With 2 bases removed from V and 7 bases from J, the gap between germline ends came to 11 bases. The CDR3 loop reads CASSLSGEGEKLFF. CDR3 in DNA: TGTGCCAGCAGTTTATCGGGGGAGGGTGAAAAACTGTTTTTT.

This chain links TRBV4-3 with TRBJ2-3, with D tentatively TRBD1 (5 bases). Trimming cost V 2 bases and J 3 bases, with 15 bases left between them. The CDR3 loop spans 16 amino acids. In germline, CDR1 is LGHNA, CDR2 YSLEER. The CDR3 DNA sequence: TGCGCCAGCAGCCAACAGATCGGAAAGGGGACAGATACGCAGTATTTT. Translation gives CASSQQIGKGTDTQYF.

This chain uses TRBV29-1 with TRBJ1-4; maybe TRBD1 (5 bases). The CDR3 consists of 14 residues. Germline CDR1 is SQVTM and CDR2 is ANQGSEA. Trimming left V 5 bases short and J 2 bases short, with 12 bases between. For the CDR3, the DNA is TGCAGCGTTCGCGACGGGGGGACTAATGAAAAACTGTTTTTT. It yields the protein CSVRDGGTNEKLFF. The full variable domain, in which reference TRBV29-1 and TRBJ1-4 provide the parts outside the CDR3, is SAVISQKPSRDICQRGTSLTIQCQVDSQVTMMFWYRQQPGQSLTLIATANQGSEATYESGFVIDKFPISRPNLTFSTLTVSNMSPEDSSIYLCSVRDGGTNEKLFFGSGTQLSVL.